The rows below give T cell receptor beta chains drawn from one sample of a study of regulatory T cells in long-lasting Graves disease. TCRdb itself ran the multiplex PCR reads through MiXCR, one entry per CDR3 protein. In the table there are 300,000 to 400,000 distinct CDR3 sequences, about a sixth of which are singletons. The sequencing here drew on peripheral blood mononuclear cells (PBMCs), taken at new diagnosis, from a patient treated with antithyroid drugs. Source of these receptors: a female donor with Graves disease. Each CDR3 is given with its conserved first and last residue. D genes are given only for firm matches. Only some rows state a clone size, as once, few, many or a class for expanded clones.

CDR3 DNA: TGTGCCAGCAGCTCCGACAGACGAGAGACCCAGTACTTC; CDR3 protein: CASSSDRRETQYF; D gene: .; J gene: TRBJ2-5; V gene: TRBV7-3; clone size: .
CDR3 DNA: TGTGCCGTAGGGAAGACAGGCCAGTGGGGCTACACCTTC; CDR3 protein: CAVGKTGQWGYTF; D gene: .; J gene: TRBJ1-2; V gene: TRBV7-2; clone size: many
CDR3 DNA: TGTGCCAGCAGCCACCAGTTTAGGGGCGGCGGGGAGCTGTTTTTT; CDR3 protein: CASSHQFRGGGELFF; D gene: .; J gene: TRBJ2-2; V gene: TRBV11-2; clone size: .
CDR3 DNA: TGCGCCAGCAGCGCACCGACAGATGCGGTCACCGGGGAGCTGTTTTTT; CDR3 protein: CASSAPTDAVTGELFF; D gene: .; J gene: TRBJ2-2; V gene: TRBV5-1; clone size: many
CDR3 DNA: TGTGCCAGCAGCCGAATCCGGGACTTCAATGAAAAACTGTTTTTT; CDR3 protein: CASSRIRDFNEKLFF; D gene: .; J gene: TRBJ1-4; V gene: TRBV13; clone size: few
CDR3 DNA: TGTGCCAGCAGTTTATCGTCTAGCGGCACCTACGAGCAGTACTTC; CDR3 protein: CASSLSSSGTYEQYF; D gene: TRBD2; J gene: TRBJ2-7; V gene: TRBV27; clone size: .
CDR3 DNA: TGTGCCAGCAACCCTCTCCAGGGCGTGAACACTGAAGCTTTCTTT; CDR3 protein: CASNPLQGVNTEAFF; D gene: .; J gene: TRBJ1-1; V gene: TRBV11-2; clone size: many
CDR3 DNA: TGTGCCAGTAGTCCCAGCCCAGCGGGAGGTACCTACAATGAGCAGTTCTTC; CDR3 protein: CASSPSPAGGTYNEQFF; D gene: TRBD2; J gene: TRBJ2-1; V gene: TRBV19; clone size: many
CDR3 DNA: TGTGCCAGCAGTTACTTCGCAGGGGGCGTCGGCTCACCCCTCCACTTT; CDR3 protein: CASSYFAGGVGSPLHF; D gene: TRBD1; J gene: TRBJ1-6; V gene: TRBV6-2/TRBV6-3; clone size: .
CDR3 DNA: TGTGCCAGTAGTATGACCGACCTCCGGGGCTACACCTTC; CDR3 protein: CASSMTDLRGYTF; D gene: .; J gene: TRBJ1-2; V gene: TRBV19; clone size: few
CDR3 DNA: TGCAGCGTTCGCCTGGTACTAGCGGGAGAGGAGACCCAGTACTTC; CDR3 protein: CSVRLVLAGEETQYF; D gene: TRBD2; J gene: TRBJ2-5; V gene: TRBV29-1; clone size: many
CDR3 DNA: TGTGCCAGCAGCCCCAAGGCCCCACAGTCAAATGAGCAGTTCTTC; CDR3 protein: CASSPKAPQSNEQFF; D gene: .; J gene: TRBJ2-1; V gene: TRBV11-1; clone size: once
CDR3 DNA: TGTGCCAGCAGGGACGGTCGGAATGAAAAACTGTTTTTT; CDR3 protein: CASRDGRNEKLFF; D gene: .; J gene: TRBJ1-4; V gene: TRBV2; clone size: many
CDR3 DNA: TGTGCCAGCAGCTTAGGTCCCCTAGGACAGGCCACCTACAATGAGCAGTTCTTC; CDR3 protein: CASSLGPLGQATYNEQFF; D gene: TRBD1; J gene: TRBJ2-1; V gene: TRBV7-2; clone size: many
CDR3 DNA: TGTGCCAGCTCACCTCAGACGGGAGAGCAGTACTTC; CDR3 protein: CASSPQTGEQYF; D gene: .; J gene: TRBJ2-7; V gene: TRBV18; clone size: many
CDR3 DNA: TGTGCCAGCTCAACCACCCGGCAGGGATCTGGAAACACCATATATTTT; CDR3 protein: CASSTTRQGSGNTIYF; D gene: .; J gene: TRBJ1-3; V gene: TRBV18; clone size: .
CDR3 DNA: TGTGCCAGCAGCAACGAGGGATCAGATACGCAGTATTTT; CDR3 protein: CASSNEGSDTQYF; D gene: .; J gene: TRBJ2-3; V gene: TRBV7-3; clone size: .
CDR3 DNA: TGTGCCAGCAGCCAAGCCTCCTCTAAAACAGGGACTAATGAAAAACTGTTTTTT; CDR3 protein: CASSQASSKTGTNEKLFF; D gene: .; J gene: TRBJ1-4; V gene: TRBV4-2; clone size: many
CDR3 DNA: TGTGCCAGCAGCCACGACGCGGTAGTCTCTGGGGCCAACGTCCTGACTTTC; CDR3 protein: CASSHDAVVSGANVLTF; D gene: .; J gene: TRBJ2-6; V gene: TRBV14; clone size: many
CDR3 DNA: TGCAGTCCTTCCCAGGGGAACGAGCAGTTCTTC; CDR3 protein: CSPSQGNEQFF; D gene: .; J gene: TRBJ2-1; V gene: TRBV20-1; clone size: many
CDR3 DNA: TGTGCCAGCAGCGCGAGCGGGAGCTCCTACAATGAGCAGTTCTTC; CDR3 protein: CASSASGSSYNEQFF; D gene: TRBD2; J gene: TRBJ2-1; V gene: TRBV19; clone size: many
CDR3 DNA: TGTGCCAGCAGTTCGGGACAGACTGTAGGAGCTGTAGGCTACACCTTC; CDR3 protein: CASSSGQTVGAVGYTF; D gene: TRBD1; J gene: TRBJ1-2; V gene: TRBV6-5; clone size: many